The T cell receptor (beta chain) described here comes from a study of T cell changes during pregnancy in multiple sclerosis. Some clones are missing from TCRdb's copy, which holds only in-frame ones; the method was immunoSEQ multiplex PCR. This table has 65,000 to 80,000 clones, roughly 91% appearing once. The ends were cut back, 0 bases at V and 4 bases at J, with 13 bases in the middle. This CDR3 is built from 16 residues. CDR1 is MNHNY, CDR2 SVGAGI, per germline (reference sequence). The origin of this receptor is a female donor with multiple sclerosis, enrolled in a pregnancy study. The chain is built from TRBV6-6 and TRBJ2-1, with a tentative D call TRBD2 (6 bases). The sample in question was peripheral blood, obtained in the first trimester of pregnancy. The CDR3 is CASSYSQRAVYNEQFF. The CDR3 coding sequence is TGTGCCAGCAGTTACTCTCAGCGGGCAGTTTACAATGAGCAGTTCTTC.